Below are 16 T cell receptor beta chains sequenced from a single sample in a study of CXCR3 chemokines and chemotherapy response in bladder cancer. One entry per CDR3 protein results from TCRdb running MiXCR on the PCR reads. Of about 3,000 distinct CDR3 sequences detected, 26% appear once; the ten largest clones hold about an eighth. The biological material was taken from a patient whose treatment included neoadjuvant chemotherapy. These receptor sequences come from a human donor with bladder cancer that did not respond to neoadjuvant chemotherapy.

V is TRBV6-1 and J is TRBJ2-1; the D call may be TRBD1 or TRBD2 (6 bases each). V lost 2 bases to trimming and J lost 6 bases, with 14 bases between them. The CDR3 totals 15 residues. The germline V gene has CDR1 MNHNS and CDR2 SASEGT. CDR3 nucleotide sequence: TGTGCCAGCAGTGAAATTTGGGGGGCAAGCAATGAGCAGTTCTTC. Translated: CASSEIWGASNEQFF.

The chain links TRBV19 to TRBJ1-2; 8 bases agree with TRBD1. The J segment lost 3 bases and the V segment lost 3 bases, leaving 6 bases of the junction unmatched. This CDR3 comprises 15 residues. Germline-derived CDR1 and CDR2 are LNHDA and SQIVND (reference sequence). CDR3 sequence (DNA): TGTGCCAGTAGTATCTCAGGGGGCGCTTACTATGGCTACACCTTC. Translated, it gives CASSISGGAYYGYTF. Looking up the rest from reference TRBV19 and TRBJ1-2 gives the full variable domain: DGGITQSPKYLFRKEGQNVTLSCEQNLNHDAMYWYRQDPGQGLRLIYYSQIVNDFQKGDIAEGYSVSREKKESFPLTVTSAQKNPTAFYLCASSISGGAYYGYTFGSGTRLTVV.

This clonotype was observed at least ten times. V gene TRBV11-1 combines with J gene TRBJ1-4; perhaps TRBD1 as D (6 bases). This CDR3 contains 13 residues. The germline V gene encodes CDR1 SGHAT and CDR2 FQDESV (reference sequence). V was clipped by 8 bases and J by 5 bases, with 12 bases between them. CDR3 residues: CASRGQPNEKLFF. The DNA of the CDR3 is TGTGCCAGCCGAGGACAGCCCAATGAAAAACTGTTTTTT.

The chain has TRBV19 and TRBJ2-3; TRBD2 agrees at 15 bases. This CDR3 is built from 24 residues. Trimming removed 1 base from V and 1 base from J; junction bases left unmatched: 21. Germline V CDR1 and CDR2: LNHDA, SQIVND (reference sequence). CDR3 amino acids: CASSIVGAPGGGLAGGPRTDTQYF. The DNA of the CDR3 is TGTGCCAGTAGTATAGTTGGTGCCCCCGGGGGGGGACTAGCGGGGGGCCCACGCACAGATACGCAGTATTTT.

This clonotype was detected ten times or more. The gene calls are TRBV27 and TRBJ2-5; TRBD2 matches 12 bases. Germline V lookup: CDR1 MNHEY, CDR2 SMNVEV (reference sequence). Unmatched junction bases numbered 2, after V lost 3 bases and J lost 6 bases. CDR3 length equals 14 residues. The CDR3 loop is CASSFLAGGQTQYF. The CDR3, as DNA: TGTGCCAGCAGTTTCCTAGCGGGGGGGCAGACCCAGTACTTC.

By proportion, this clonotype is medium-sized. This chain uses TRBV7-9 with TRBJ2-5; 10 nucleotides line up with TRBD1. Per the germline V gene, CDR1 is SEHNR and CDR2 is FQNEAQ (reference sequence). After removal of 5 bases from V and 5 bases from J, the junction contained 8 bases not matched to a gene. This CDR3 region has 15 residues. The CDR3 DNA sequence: TGTGCCAGCAGCCAGCCGACAGGGGGCAGGGAGACCCAGTACTTC. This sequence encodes CASSQPTGGRETQYF.

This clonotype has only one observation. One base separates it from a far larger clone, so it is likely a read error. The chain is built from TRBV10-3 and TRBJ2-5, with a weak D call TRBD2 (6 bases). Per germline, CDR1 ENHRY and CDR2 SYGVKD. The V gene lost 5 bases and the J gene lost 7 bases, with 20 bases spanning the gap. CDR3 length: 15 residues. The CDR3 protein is CAISPRLVASATQYF. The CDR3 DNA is TGTGCCATCAGTCCTCGACTAGTAGCAAGTGCGACCCAGTACTTC.

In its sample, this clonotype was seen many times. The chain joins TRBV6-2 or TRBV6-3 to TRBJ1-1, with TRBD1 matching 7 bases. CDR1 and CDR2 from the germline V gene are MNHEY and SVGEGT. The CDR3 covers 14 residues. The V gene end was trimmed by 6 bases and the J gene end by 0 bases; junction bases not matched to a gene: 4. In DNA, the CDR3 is TGTGCCAGCAGCTCAGGGGGGATGAACACTGAAGCTTTCTTT. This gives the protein CASSSGGMNTEAFF.

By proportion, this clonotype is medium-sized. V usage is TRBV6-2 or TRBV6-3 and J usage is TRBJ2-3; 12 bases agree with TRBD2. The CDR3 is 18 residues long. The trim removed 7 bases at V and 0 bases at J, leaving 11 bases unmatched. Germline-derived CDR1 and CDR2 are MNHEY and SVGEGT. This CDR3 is CASTLKKGTSGSTDTQYF. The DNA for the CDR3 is TGTGCCAGCACTCTCAAAAAAGGGACTAGCGGGAGCACAGATACGCAGTATTTT.

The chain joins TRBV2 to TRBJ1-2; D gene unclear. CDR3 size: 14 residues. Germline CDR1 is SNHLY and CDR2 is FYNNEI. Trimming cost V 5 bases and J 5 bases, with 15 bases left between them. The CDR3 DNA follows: TGTGCCAGCAGTCGACGGTCTGCGGTATATGGCTACACCTTC. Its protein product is CASSRRSAVYGYTF.

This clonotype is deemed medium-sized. CDR3 bases: TGTGCCAACAATACCGTTTGGGGCCACTCAAACACTGAAGCTTTCTTT. Amino acids: CANNTVWGHSNTEAFF. The rearrangement links TRBV24-1 to TRBJ1-1, with a tentative D call TRBD1 (5 bases). The germline V gene encodes CDR1 KGHDR and CDR2 SFDVKD. The CDR3 contains 16 residues. V was shortened by 11 bases and J by 2 bases, with 23 bases between the two germline ends.

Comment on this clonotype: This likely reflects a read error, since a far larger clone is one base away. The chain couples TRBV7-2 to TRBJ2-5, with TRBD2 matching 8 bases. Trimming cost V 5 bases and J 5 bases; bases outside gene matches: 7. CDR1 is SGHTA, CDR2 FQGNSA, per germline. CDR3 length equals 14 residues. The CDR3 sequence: CASSPYGGVETQYF. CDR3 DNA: TGTGCCAGCAGCCCATACGGGGGGGTGGAGACCCAGTACTTC.

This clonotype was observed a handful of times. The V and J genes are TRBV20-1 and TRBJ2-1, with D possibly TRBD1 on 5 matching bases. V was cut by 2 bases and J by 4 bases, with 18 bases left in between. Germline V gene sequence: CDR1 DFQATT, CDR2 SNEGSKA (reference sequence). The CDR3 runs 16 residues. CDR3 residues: CSARRGKGAPYNEQFF. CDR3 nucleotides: TGCAGTGCTAGAAGGGGAAAGGGTGCCCCATACAATGAGCAGTTCTTC.

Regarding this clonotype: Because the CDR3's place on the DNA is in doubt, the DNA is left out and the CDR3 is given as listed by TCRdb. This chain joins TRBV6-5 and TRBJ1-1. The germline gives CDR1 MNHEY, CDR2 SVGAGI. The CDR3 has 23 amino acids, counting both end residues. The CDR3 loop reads CASSTGLLSEQYFGPDMNTEAFF.

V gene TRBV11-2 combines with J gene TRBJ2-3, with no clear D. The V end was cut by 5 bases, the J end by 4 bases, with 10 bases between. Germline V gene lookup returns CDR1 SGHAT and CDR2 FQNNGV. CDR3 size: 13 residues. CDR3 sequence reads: CASSRGVADTQYF. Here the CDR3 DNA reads TGTGCCAGCAGCCGAGGAGTTGCAGATACGCAGTATTTT.

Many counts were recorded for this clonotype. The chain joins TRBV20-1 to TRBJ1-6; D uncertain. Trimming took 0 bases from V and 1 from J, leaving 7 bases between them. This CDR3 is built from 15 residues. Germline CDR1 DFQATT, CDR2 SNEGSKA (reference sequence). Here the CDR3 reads CSARDMGSYNSPLHF. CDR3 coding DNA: TGCAGTGCTAGAGATATGGGTTCCTATAATTCACCCCTCCACTTT.